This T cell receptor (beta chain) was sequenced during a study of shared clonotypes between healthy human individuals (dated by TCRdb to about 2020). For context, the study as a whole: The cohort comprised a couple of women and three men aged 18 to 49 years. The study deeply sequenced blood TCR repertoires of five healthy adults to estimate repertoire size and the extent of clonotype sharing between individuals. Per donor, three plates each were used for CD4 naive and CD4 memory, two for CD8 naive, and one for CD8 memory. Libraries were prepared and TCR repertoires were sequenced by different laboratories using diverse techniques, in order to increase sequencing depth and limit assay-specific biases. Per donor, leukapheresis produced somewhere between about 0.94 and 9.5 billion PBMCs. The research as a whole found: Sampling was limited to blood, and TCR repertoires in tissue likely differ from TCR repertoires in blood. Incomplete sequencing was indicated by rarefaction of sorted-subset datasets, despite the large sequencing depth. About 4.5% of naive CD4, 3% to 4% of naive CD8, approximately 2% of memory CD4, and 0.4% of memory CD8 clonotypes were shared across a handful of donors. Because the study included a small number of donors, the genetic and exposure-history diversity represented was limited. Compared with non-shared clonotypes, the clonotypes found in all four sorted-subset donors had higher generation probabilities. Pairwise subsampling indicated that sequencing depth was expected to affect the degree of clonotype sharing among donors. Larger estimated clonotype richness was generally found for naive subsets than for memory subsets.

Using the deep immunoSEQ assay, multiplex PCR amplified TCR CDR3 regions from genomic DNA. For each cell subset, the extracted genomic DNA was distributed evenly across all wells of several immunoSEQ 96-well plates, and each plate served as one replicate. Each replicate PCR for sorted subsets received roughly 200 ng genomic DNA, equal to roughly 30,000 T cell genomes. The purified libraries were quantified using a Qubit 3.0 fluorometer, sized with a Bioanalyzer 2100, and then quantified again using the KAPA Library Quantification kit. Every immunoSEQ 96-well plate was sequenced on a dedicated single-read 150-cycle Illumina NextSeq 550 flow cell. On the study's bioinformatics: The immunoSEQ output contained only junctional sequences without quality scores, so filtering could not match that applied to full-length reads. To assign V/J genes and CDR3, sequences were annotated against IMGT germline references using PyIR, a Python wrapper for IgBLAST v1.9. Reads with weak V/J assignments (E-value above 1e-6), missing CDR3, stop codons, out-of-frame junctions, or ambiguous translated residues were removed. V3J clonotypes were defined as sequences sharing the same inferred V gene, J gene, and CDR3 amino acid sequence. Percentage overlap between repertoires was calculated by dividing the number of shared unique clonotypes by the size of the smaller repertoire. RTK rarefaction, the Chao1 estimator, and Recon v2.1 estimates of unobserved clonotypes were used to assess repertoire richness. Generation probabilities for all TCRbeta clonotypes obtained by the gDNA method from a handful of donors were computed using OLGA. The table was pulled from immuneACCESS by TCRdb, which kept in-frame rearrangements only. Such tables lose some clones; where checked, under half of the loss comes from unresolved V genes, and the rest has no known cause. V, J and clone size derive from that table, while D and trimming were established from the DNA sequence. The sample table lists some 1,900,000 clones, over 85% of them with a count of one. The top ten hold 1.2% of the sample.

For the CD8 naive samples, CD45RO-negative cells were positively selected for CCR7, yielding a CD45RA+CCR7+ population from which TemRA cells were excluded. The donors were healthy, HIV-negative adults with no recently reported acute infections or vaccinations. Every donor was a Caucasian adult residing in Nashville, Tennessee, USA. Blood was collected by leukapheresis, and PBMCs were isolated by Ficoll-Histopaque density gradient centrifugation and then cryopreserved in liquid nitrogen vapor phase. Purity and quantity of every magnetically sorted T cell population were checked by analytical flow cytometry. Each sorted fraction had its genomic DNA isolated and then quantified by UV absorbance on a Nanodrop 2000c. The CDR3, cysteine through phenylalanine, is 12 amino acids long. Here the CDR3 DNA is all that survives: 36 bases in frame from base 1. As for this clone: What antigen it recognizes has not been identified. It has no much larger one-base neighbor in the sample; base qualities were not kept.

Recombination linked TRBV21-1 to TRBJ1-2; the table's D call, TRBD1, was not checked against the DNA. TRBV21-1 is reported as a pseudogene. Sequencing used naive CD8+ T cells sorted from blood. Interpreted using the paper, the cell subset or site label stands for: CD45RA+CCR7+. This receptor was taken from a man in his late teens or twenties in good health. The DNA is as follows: TGTGCCAGCAAACCTGGAGGGGGCGGCTACACCTTC. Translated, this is CASKPGGGGYTF.